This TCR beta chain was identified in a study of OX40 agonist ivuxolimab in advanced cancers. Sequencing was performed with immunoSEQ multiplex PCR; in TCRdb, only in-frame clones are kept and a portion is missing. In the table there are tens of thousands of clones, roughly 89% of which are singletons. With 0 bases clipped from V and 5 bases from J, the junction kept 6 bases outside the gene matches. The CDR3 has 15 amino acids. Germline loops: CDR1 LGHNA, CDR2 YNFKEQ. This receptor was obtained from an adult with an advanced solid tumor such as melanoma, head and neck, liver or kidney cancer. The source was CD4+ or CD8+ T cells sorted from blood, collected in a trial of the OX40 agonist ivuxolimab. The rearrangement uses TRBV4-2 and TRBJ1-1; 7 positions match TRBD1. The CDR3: CASSQDWDSSTEAFF. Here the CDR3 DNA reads TGTGCCAGCAGCCAAGATTGGGACAGTTCAACTGAAGCTTTCTTT.